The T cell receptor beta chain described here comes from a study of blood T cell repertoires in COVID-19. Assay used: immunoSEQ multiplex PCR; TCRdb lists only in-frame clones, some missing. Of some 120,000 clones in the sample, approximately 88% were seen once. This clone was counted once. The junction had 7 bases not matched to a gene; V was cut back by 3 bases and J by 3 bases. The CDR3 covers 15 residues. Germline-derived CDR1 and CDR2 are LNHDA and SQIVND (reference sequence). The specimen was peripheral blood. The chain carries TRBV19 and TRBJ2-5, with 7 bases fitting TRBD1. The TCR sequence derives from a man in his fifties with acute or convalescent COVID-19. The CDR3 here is CASSIEETGKETQYF. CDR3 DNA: TGTGCCAGTAGTATCGAGGAGACAGGGAAAGAGACCCAGTACTTC.